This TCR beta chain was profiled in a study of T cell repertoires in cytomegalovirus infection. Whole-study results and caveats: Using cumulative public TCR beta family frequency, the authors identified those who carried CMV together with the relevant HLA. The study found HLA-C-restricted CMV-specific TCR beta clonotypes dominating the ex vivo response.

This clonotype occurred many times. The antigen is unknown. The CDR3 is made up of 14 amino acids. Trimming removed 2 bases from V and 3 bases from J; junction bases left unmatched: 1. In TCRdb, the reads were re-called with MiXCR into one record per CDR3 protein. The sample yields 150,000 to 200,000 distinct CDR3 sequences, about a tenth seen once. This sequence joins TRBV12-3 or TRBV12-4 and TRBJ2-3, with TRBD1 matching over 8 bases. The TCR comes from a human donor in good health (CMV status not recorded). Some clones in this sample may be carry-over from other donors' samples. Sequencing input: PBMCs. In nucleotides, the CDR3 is TGTGCCAGCAGTTTACAGGGGGCGACAGATACGCAGTATTTT. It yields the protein CASSLQGATDTQYF.